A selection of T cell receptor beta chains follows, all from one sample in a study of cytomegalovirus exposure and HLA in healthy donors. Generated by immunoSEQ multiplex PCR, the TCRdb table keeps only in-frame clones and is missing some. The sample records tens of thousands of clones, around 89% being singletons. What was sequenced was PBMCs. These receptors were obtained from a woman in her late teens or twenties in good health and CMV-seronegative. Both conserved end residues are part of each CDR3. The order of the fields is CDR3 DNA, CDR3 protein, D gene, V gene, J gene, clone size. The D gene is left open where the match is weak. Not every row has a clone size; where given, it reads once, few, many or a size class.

DNA: TGTGCCAGCAGCTTCGGCCAGCGGGAGCCGGGTGAGACCCAGTACTTC
CDR3: CASSFGQREPGETQYF
D: TRBD2
V: TRBV11-2
J: TRBJ2-5
size: .

DNA: TGTGCCAGCAGTTTAATCTTCAACGTGGGGGCCAGGGGGAATGAGCAGTTCTTC
CDR3: CASSLIFNVGARGNEQFF
D: TRBD1
V: TRBV27
J: TRBJ2-1
size: .

DNA: TGTGCCAGCAGCTTAGGAGGGCTAGCGGATACTTTAGCCAAAAACATTCAGTACTTC
CDR3: CASSLGGLADTLAKNIQYF
D: TRBD2
V: TRBV7-9
J: TRBJ2-4
size: .

DNA: TGCGCCAGCAGCTGGGGGGGTAACGAGCAGTACTTC
CDR3: CASSWGGNEQYF
D: TRBD2
V: TRBV5-1
J: TRBJ2-7
size: .

DNA: TGTGCCAGCTCACCATCGACAGGGGAGAACTATGGCTACACCTTC
CDR3: CASSPSTGENYGYTF
D: TRBD1
V: TRBV18
J: TRBJ1-2
size: few

DNA: TGTGCCAGCAGTGAGGTGGGAGGGGGAAACACCATATATTTT
CDR3: CASSEVGGGNTIYF
D: .
V: TRBV25-1
J: TRBJ1-3
size: .

DNA: TGCGCCAGCAGAGCGGGAGGGCTCCAAGAGACCCAGTACTTC
CDR3: CASRAGGLQETQYF
D: TRBD2
V: TRBV5-1
J: TRBJ2-5
size: .

DNA: TGTGCCAGCAGCCAGACAGATAGCAATCAGCCCCAGCATTTT
CDR3: CASSQTDSNQPQHF
D: .
V: TRBV2
J: TRBJ1-5
size: .

DNA: TGTGCCAGCAGCTTAACACAGGGATTCGGGGAGACCCAGTACTTC
CDR3: CASSLTQGFGETQYF
D: .
V: TRBV7-2
J: TRBJ2-5
size: .

DNA: TGTGCCAGCAGCTTAGAAGCGGGGGAAGGAAAGACCCAGTACTTC
CDR3: CASSLEAGEGKTQYF
D: TRBD2
V: TRBV7-2
J: TRBJ2-5
size: .

DNA: TGTGCCAGCAGCCCGCGAGGACAGGGGTTAAACTATGGCTACACCTTC
CDR3: CASSPRGQGLNYGYTF
D: TRBD1
V: TRBV5-4
J: TRBJ1-2
size: .

DNA: TGTGCCAGCAGCTTATCGGGCTTGGGGGGAGGGACCTACAATGAGCAGTTCTTC
CDR3: CASSLSGLGGGTYNEQFF
D: TRBD2
V: TRBV7-2
J: TRBJ2-1
size: few

DNA: TGTGCCAGCAGCGATCCTTCATATGGTGGCGAGGATGAGCAGTTCTTC
CDR3: CASSDPSYGGEDEQFF
D: .
V: TRBV28
J: TRBJ2-1
size: .

DNA: TGTGCCAGCAGTTTCTCGCGGGGGGGCGGTAGAAATGAGCAGTTCTTC
CDR3: CASSFSRGGGRNEQFF
D: TRBD2
V: TRBV6-5
J: TRBJ2-1
size: .

DNA: TGTGCCAGCAGCTTGGTAGGGACAGGGGGCTTAAGGAGCTACACCTTC
CDR3: CASSLVGTGGLRSYTF
D: TRBD1
V: TRBV5-6
J: TRBJ1-2
size: .

DNA: TGTGCCAGCAGCTTATCCTCAGGGGGCCTGTATGGCTACACCTTC
CDR3: CASSLSSGGLYGYTF
D: TRBD1
V: TRBV11-2
J: TRBJ1-2
size: .

DNA: TGTGCCAGCAGTGTCCAACCCGGGGCGGGGGCGGTCTACGAGCAGTACTTC
CDR3: CASSVQPGAGAVYEQYF
D: .
V: TRBV2
J: TRBJ2-7
size: .

DNA: TGTGCCAGTAGTGTGACAGGGGATGGCTACACCTTC
CDR3: CASSVTGDGYTF
D: TRBD1
V: TRBV19
J: TRBJ1-2
size: .

DNA: TGTGCCAGCAGTGAAAGGGCTAGCGGAGGGTTCAGCTACGAGCAGTACTTC
CDR3: CASSERASGGFSYEQYF
D: TRBD2
V: TRBV25-1
J: TRBJ2-7
size: .

DNA: TGCGCCAGCAGCCAAGAGTACGCCCCGACGGGCGGGGAGCTGTTTTTT
CDR3: CASSQEYAPTGGELFF
D: .
V: TRBV4-1
J: TRBJ2-2
size: .

DNA: TGTGCCAGCAGCTTGTCGAGAACGACCTACGAGCAGTACTTC
CDR3: CASSLSRTTYEQYF
D: .
V: TRBV7-2
J: TRBJ2-7
size: few

DNA: TGCGCCAGCAGCCTGCAAACTAGCGGGATCTACAATGAGCAGTTCTTC
CDR3: CASSLQTSGIYNEQFF
D: TRBD2
V: TRBV5-1
J: TRBJ2-1
size: .

DNA: TGTGCCAGCAGGAGCCTGGGACAGGGGGCTTCCTATGGCTACACCTTC
CDR3: CASRSLGQGASYGYTF
D: TRBD1
V: TRBV6-4
J: TRBJ1-2
size: .

DNA: TGCAGCGTACAGACGGGAGCGATAGAGACCCAGTACTTC
CDR3: CSVQTGAIETQYF
D: .
V: TRBV29-1
J: TRBJ2-5
size: .